This T cell receptor (beta chain) was captured by sequencing in a study of early T cells in non-severe SARS-CoV-2 infection. Study in general: From unsorted whole blood, bulk RNA was sequenced, and the chains remained unpaired.

The library protocol tagged individual cDNA molecules with unique molecular identifiers. TCRdb redid the calling of the 5' RACE reads with MiXCR, one entry per CDR3 protein. Among approximately 60,000 distinct CDR3 sequences, around 12% were seen once, and the ten largest hold around 1.4%. V lost 6 bases and J lost 1, with 21 bases in between. This CDR3 is built from 17 residues. This clonotype has more than one count but fewer than ten. The specimen was whole blood. The sequence was obtained from an adult who was a healthcare worker with PCR-confirmed SARS-CoV-2 infection or an uninfected control (not recorded which). The chain links TRBV12-3 or TRBV12-4 to TRBJ1-1, with D possibly matching TRBD1 (5 bases). CDR3 residues: CASSSGGFGRTNTEAFF. DNA for the CDR3: TGTGCCAGCAGCTCCGGGGGATTCGGGCGCACGAACACTGAAGCTTTCTTT.